Presented here are 5 T cell receptor beta chains from one specimen sequenced in a study of molecular identifiers for immune sequencing clone quantification. MiXCR, applied by TCRdb to the PCR reads, yields one record per CDR3 protein. The sample yields approximately 680,000 distinct CDR3 sequences, roughly 27% seen once. Sequenced sample: naive CD8+ T cells from blood, with Jurkat cell RNA spiked in. The subset here: FACS-sorted CD8+CD4-CCR7+CD45RA+ naive T cells. Every receptor here comes from a human donor in good health. Some libraries in this study had Jurkat cell RNA spiked in.

V gene TRBV20-1 combines with J gene TRBJ1-2, with D uncertain. The CDR3 extends over 13 amino acids. Germline-derived CDR1 and CDR2 are DFQATT and SNEGSKA (reference sequence). V was trimmed by 2 bases and J by 4 bases, leaving 11 bases between them. CDR3 in DNA: TGCAGTGCTAGAAGTTTGGATACCTATGGCTACACCTTC. Its protein is CSARSLDTYGYTF.

This chain connects TRBV5-1 to TRBJ2-3; 9 positions agree with TRBD2. V lost 4 bases, J lost 4 bases, and 13 bases stayed unmatched. Germline CDR1 is SGHRS and CDR2 is YFSETQ. The CDR3 has 17 amino acids. The CDR3 here is CASSHGISGGRADTQYF. CDR3 sequence (DNA): TGCGCCAGCAGCCATGGGATTAGCGGGGGCCGAGCAGATACGCAGTATTTT.

The rearrangement joins TRBV20-1 to TRBJ2-7; TRBD2 agrees at 8 bases. The junction had 8 bases not matched to a gene; V was cut back by 1 base and J by 6 bases. The V gene's germline CDR1 is DFQATT and CDR2 SNEGSKA (reference sequence). There are 14 residues in the CDR3. The CDR3: CSARGISGISEQYF. The CDR3, as DNA: TGCAGTGCTAGAGGAATTAGCGGGATCAGCGAGCAGTACTTC.

This chain connects TRBV27 to TRBJ1-5; no clear D. Per germline, CDR1 MNHEY and CDR2 SMNVEV (reference sequence). The CDR3 is 13 residues long. With 0 bases removed from V and 5 bases from J, the gap between germline ends came to 5 bases. CDR3 sequence (DNA): TGTGCCAGCAGTTTATCGGTGTATCAGCCCCAGCATTTT. This translates into CASSLSVYQPQHF.

This clonotype was counted at least ten times. This sequence joins TRBV20-1 and TRBJ1-5, with 10 bases fitting TRBD1. V was clipped by 0 bases and J by 6 bases; unmatched bases: 14. Germline V CDR1 and CDR2: DFQATT, SNEGSKA (reference sequence). CDR3 length equals 18 residues. The CDR3 spells CSARDLYGQGGASQPQHF. CDR3 nucleotide sequence: TGCAGTGCTAGAGATCTGTATGGACAGGGGGGTGCAAGTCAGCCCCAGCATTTT.